This T cell receptor (beta chain) was retrieved from a study of post-analysis software for immune sequencing data. Findings and limits, study-wide: In patients, about five TRBV segments were more frequent than in controls, with TRBV5-6, TRBV5-1 and TRBV20-1 among them.

The CDR3 is 13 amino acids. The V and J ends lost 7 bases and 10 bases respectively, with 17 bases between them. Germline V lookup: CDR1 SNHLY, CDR2 FYNNEI. To note about this clonotype: Its target is unknown.

Libraries were made from TCR beta cDNA, and they carried unique molecular identifiers. TCRdb called the PCR reads again in MiXCR, with one record for every CDR3 protein. The repertoire consists of around 440,000 distinct CDR3 sequences, with under 55% occurring once and the leading ten covering over 10%. The chain is built from TRBV2 and TRBJ2-1; D remains unclear. Sample: blood. The TCR sequence derives from a girl aged 5 to 17 with multiple sclerosis. CDR3: CASISGRIGEQFF. In DNA form, the CDR3 reads TGTGCCAGCATATCCGGGCGAATAGGCGAGCAGTTCTTC. The full variable domain, in which reference TRBV2 and TRBJ2-1 provide the parts outside the CDR3, is EPEVTQTPSHQVTQMGQEVILRCVPISNHLYFYWYRQILGQKVEFLVSFYNNEISEKSEIFDDQFSVERPDGSNFTLKIRSTKLEDSAMYFCASISGRIGEQFFGPGTRLTVL.